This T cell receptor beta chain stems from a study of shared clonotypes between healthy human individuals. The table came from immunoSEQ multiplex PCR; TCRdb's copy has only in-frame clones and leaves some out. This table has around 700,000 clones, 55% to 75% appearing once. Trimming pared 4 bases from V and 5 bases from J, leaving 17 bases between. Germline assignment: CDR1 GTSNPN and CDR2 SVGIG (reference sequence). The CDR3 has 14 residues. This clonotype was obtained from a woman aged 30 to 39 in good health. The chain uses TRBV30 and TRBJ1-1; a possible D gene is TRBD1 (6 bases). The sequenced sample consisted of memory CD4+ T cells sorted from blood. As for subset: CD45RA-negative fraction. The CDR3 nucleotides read TGTGCCTGGATGGTACAGGGCGGTAAGACTGAAGCTTTCTTT. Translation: CAWMVQGGKTEAFF.